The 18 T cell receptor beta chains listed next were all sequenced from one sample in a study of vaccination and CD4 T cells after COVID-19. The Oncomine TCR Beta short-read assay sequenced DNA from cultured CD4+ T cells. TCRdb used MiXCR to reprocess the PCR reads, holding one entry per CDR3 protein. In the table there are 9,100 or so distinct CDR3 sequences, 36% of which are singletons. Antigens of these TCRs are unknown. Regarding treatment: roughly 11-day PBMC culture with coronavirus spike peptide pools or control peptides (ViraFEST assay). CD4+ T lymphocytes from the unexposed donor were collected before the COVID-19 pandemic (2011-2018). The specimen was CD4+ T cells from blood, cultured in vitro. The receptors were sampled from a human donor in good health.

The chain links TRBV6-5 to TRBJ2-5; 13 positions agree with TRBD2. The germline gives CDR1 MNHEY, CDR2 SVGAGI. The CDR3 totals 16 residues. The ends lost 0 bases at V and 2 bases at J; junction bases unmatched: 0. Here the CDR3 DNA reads TGTGCCAGCAGTTACTCGGGACTAGCGGGGCAAGAGACCCAGTACTTC. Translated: CASSYSGLAGQETQYF.

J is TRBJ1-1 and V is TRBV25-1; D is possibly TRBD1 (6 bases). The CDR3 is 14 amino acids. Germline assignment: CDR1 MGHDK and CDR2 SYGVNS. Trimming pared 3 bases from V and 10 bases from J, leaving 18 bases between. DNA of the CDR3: TGTGCCAGCAGTGAGGGGGGGGCTTTCAGGGGAGCTTTCTTT. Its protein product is CASSEGGAFRGAFF.

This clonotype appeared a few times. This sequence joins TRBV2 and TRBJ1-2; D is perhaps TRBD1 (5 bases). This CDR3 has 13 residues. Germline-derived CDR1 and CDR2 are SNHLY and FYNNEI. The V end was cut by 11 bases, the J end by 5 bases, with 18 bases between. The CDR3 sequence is CACGRDGPYGYTF. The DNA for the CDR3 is TGTGCCTGCGGCCGGGACGGTCCATATGGCTACACCTTC.

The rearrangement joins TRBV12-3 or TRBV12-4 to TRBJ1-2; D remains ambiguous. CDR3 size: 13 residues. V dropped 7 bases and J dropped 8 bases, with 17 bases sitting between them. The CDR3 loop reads CASTLEGLGGYTF. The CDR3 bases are TGTGCCAGCACCTTGGAAGGCTTGGGAGGCTACACCTTC.

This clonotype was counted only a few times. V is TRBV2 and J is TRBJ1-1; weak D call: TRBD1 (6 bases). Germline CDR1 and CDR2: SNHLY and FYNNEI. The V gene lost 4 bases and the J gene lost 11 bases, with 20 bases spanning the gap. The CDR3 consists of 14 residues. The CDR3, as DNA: TGTGCCAGCAGTGCGGACAGACTCATAAACTTGGCTTTCTTT. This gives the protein CASSADRLINLAFF. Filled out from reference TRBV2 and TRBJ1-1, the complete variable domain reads EPEVTQTPSHQVTQMGQEVILRCVPISNHLYFYWYRQILGQKVEFLVSFYNNEISEKSEIFDDQFSVERPDGSNFTLKIRSTKLEDSAMYFCASSADRLINLAFFGQGTRLTVV.

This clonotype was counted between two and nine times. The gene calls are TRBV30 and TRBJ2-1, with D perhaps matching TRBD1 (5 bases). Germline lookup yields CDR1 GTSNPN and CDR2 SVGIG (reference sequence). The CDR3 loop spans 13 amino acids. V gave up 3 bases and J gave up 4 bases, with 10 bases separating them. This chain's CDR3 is CAWRQGPYNEQFF. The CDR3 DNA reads TGTGCCTGGAGGCAGGGCCCATACAATGAGCAGTTCTTC.

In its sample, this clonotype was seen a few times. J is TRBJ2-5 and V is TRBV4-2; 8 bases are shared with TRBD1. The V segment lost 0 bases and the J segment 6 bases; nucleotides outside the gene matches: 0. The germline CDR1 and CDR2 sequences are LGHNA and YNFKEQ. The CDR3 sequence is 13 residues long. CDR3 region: CASSQDRGQTQYF. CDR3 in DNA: TGTGCCAGCAGCCAAGACAGGGGGCAGACCCAGTACTTC.

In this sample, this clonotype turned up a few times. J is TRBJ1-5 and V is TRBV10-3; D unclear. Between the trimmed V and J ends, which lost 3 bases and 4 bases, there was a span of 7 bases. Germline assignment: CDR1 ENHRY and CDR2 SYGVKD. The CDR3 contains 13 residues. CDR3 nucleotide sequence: TGTGCCATCAGTGAAAGTCAGAATCAGCCCCAGCATTTT. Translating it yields CAISESQNQPQHF.

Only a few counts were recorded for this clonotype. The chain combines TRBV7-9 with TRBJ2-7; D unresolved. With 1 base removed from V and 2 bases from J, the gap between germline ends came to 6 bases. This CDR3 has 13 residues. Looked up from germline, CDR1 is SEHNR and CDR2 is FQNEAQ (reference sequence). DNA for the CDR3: TGTGCCAGCAGCTTAGACCCCGCCTACGAGCAGTACTTC. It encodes CASSLDPAYEQYF.

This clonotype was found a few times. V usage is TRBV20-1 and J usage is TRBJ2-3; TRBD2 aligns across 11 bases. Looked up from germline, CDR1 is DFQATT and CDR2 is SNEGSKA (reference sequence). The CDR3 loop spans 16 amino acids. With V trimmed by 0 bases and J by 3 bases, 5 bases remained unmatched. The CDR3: CSAREVAGGRTDTQYF. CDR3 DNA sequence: TGCAGTGCTAGAGAGGTAGCGGGGGGGAGGACAGATACGCAGTATTTT.

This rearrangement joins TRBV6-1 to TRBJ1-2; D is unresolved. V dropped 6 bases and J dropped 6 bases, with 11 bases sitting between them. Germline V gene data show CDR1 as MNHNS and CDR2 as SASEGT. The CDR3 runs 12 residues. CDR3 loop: CASRDAVDGYTF. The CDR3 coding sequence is TGTGCCAGCAGAGACGCGGTCGATGGCTACACCTTC.

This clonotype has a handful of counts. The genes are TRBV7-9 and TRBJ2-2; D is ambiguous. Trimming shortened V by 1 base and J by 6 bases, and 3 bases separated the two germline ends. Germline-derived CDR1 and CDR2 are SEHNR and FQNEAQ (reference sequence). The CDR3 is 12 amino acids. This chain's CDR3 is CASSLEAGELFF. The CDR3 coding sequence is TGTGCCAGCAGCTTAGAGGCCGGGGAGCTGTTTTTT.

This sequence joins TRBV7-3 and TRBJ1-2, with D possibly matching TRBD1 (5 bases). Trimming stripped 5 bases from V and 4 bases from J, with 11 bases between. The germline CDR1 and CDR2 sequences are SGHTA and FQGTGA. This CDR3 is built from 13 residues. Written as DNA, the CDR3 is TGTGCCAGCAGCCAGGGCCAGCGCTATGGCTACACCTTC. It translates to CASSQGQRYGYTF.

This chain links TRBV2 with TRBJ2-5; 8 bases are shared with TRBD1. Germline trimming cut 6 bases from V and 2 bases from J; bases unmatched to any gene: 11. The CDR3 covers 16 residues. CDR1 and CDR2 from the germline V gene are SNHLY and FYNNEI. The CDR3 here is CASRPDRGGVQETQYF. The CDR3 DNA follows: TGTGCCAGCAGACCCGACAGGGGCGGGGTACAAGAGACCCAGTACTTC. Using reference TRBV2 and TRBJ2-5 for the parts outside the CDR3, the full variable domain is EPEVTQTPSHQVTQMGQEVILRCVPISNHLYFYWYRQILGQKVEFLVSFYNNEISEKSEIFDDQFSVERPDGSNFTLKIRSTKLEDSAMYFCASRPDRGGVQETQYFGPGTRLLVL.

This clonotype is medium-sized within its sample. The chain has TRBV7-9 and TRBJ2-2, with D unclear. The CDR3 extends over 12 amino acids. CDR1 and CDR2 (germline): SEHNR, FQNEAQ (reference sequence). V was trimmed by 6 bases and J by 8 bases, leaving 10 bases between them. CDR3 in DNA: TGTGCCAGCAGTTATGGTATGGGGGAGCTGTTTTTT. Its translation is CASSYGMGELFF.

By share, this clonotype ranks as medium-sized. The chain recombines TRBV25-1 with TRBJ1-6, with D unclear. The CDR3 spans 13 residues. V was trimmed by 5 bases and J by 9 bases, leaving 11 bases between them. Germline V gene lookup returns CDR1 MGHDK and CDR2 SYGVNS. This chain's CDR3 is CASSKIGGSPLHF. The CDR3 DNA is TGTGCCAGCAGTAAGATCGGCGGTTCACCCCTCCACTTT.

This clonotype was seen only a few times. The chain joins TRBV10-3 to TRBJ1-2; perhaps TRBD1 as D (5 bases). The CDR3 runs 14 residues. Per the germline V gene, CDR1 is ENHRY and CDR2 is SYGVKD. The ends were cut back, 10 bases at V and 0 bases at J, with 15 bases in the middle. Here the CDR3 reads CASTPGSANYGYTF. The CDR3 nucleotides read TGTGCCAGCACTCCAGGGTCAGCTAACTATGGCTACACCTTC.

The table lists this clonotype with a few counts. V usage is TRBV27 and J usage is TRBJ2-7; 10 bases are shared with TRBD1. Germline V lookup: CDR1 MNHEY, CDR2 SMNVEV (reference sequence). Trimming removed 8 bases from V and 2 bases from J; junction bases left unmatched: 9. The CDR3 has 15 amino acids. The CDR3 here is CASGSPGQGTYEQYF. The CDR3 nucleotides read TGTGCCAGCGGCTCCCCGGGACAGGGGACCTACGAGCAGTACTTC.